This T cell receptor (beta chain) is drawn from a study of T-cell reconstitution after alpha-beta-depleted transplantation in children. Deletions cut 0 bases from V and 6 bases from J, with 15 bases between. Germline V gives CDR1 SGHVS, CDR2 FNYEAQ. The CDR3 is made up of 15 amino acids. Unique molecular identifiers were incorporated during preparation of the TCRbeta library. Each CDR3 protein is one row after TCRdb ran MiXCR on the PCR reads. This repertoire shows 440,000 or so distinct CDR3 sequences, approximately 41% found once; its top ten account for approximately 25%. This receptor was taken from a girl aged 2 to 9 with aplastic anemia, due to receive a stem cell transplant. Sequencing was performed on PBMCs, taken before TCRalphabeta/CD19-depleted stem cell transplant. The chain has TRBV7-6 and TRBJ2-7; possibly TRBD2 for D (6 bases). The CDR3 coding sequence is TGTGCCAGCAGCTTAGCGGGCGGGGTGGAGGGCGAGCAGTACTTC. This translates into CASSLAGGVEGEQYF. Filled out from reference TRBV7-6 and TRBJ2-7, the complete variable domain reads GAGVSQSPRYKVTKRGQDVALRCDPISGHVSLYWYRQALGQGPEFLTYFNYEAQQDKSGLPNDRFSAERPEGSISTLTIQRTEQRDSAMYRCASSLAGGVEGEQYFGPGTRLTVT.